This entry describes one TCR beta chain. This clonotype has more than one count but fewer than ten. This receptor's antigen is unknown. Per-base quality was not reported, and no clone a single base away is much larger than it. The data were obtained in a study of T-cell reconstitution after alpha-beta-depleted transplantation in children listed by TCRdb under 2016. In the study overall: Using TCR repertoire profiling, the study followed T-cell immune reconstitution in a quantitative way in children after TCRalphabeta/CD19-depleted allogeneic hematopoietic cell transplantation.

Library creation used PCR. Sequencing was carried out with an Illumina HiSeq 2500. Molecular barcoding was employed in the preparation of TCR libraries, with unique molecular identifiers being used to normalize TCRbeta repertoire quantification. Clones were called with MiXCR by TCRdb after fastp trimmed the public reads at Q25, and only in-frame beta chains were retained. Each entry is one CDR3 protein sequence, shown with its most common DNA and genes. The sample includes hundreds of thousands of distinct CDR3 sequences, with under 12% observed a single time. The top ten hold less than 5% of the sample. Via the germline V gene, CDR1 is SGHTA and CDR2 FQGNSA. The cysteine opens and the phenylalanine closes a CDR3 of 13 amino acids. Kept here is only the CDR3 DNA, which spans 39 bases and is read in frame from base 1. Trimming takes 2 bases from V and 8 bases from J, and the germline ends sit 10 bases apart.

The receptor chain draws on TRBV7-2 and TRBJ2-1; the D gene is perhaps TRBD2, on 5 matching bases. The receptor was derived from a human donor who donated a stem cell graft to a child with acute myeloid leukemia. The specimen was PBMCs from the stem cell graft donor, collected from the stem cell graft. The encoded CDR3 is CASSLMGSDEQFF. The DNA sequence reads TGTGCCAGCAGCTTAATGGGGAGCGATGAGCAGTTCTTC. The variable domain in full, with residues beyond the CDR3 obtained from the reference TRBV7-2 and TRBJ2-1 genes, is GAGVSQSPSNKVTEKGKDVELRCDPISGHTALYWYRQSLGQGLEFLIYFQGNSAPDKSGLPSDRFSAERTGGSVSTLTIQRTQQEDSAVYLCASSLMGSDEQFFGPGTRLTVL.